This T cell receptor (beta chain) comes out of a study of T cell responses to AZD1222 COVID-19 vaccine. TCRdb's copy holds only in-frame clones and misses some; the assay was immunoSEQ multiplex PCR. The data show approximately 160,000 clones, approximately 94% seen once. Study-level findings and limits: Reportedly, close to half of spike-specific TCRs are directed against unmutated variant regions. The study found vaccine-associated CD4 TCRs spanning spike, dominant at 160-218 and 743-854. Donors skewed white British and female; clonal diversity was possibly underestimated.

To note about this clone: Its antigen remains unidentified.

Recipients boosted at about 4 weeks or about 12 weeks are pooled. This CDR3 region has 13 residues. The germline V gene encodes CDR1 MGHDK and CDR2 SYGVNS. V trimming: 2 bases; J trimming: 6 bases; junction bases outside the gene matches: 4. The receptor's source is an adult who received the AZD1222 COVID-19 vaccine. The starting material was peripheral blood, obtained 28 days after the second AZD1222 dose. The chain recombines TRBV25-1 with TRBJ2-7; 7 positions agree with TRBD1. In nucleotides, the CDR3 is TGTGCCAGCAGTGAACTACAGGGGACCGAGCAGTACTTC. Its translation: CASSELQGTEQYF.